Listed below are T cell receptor beta chains from one sample, sequenced in a study of T-cell memory formation after mild COVID-19. TCRdb re-called the 5' RACE reads with MiXCR, one entry per CDR3 protein. The sample has 180,000 or so distinct CDR3 sequences, approximately 10% seen once. What was sequenced was PBMCs or a T cell subset sorted from them (not recorded which). The receptors derive from a man aged 18 to 29 who had mild COVID-19 (a few samples of this study predate the infection). Cell type and time point are not known. The CDR3 runs from the conserved cysteine through the conserved F or W. D genes are given only for firm matches. Only some rows state a clone size, as once, few, many or a class for expanded clones.

cdr3_length	v_call	d_call	j_call	clone_size	cdr3_nt	cdr3_aa
12	TRBV4-2	-	TRBJ2-3	-	TGTGCCAGCAGCCAACGAGGGGATACGCAGTATTTT	CASSQRGDTQYF
14	TRBV5-1	-	TRBJ2-3	-	TGCGCCAGCCGTCCTGACACCGCTGGCGGGACGCAGTATTTT	CASRPDTAGGTQYF
14	TRBV7-2	TRBD1	TRBJ1-2	-	TGTGCCAGCAGCTTAGGAGGGGGCGCCTATGGCTACACCTTC	CASSLGGGAYGYTF
14	TRBV12-3/TRBV12-4	-	TRBJ1-6	few	TGTGCCAGCAGTCGGACGGCTGAAGGGTCACCCCTCCACTTT	CASSRTAEGSPLHF
16	TRBV4-1	-	TRBJ1-4	few	TGCGCCAGCAGCCAAGAAGGCAGCGCAACTAATGAAAAACTGTTTTTT	CASSQEGSATNEKLFF
16	TRBV6-2/TRBV6-3	TRBD1	TRBJ1-2	-	TGTGCCAGCAGTCCCACCCTGTATACAGGGGGAGATGGCTACACCTTC	CASSPTLYTGGDGYTF
16	TRBV3-1	TRBD1	TRBJ2-2	-	TGTGCCAGCAGCCCACGGGACAGGGGCGACACCGGGGAGCTGTTTTTT	CASSPRDRGDTGELFF
15	TRBV3-1	-	TRBJ1-1	-	TGTGCCAGCAGCCAAACGGGGTTGGGGAACACTGAAGCTTTCTTT	CASSQTGLGNTEAFF
12	TRBV7-2	TRBD1	TRBJ1-4	few	TGTGCCAGCAGCCTAAGGACAGGGACACTGTTTTTT	CASSLRTGTLFF
17	TRBV27	TRBD1	TRBJ1-2	-	TGTGCCAGCAGTTTATGGGACAGGCCCTTTACTAACTATGGCTACACCTTC	CASSLWDRPFTNYGYTF
14	TRBV4-1	-	TRBJ2-3	many	TGCGCCACACGGAACAGGGATTTCACAGATACGCAGTATTTT	CATRNRDFTDTQYF
15	TRBV25-1	-	TRBJ2-7	many	TGTGCCAGCAGTGAATATAGAACAGGGTCCTACGAGCAGTACTTC	CASSEYRTGSYEQYF
13	TRBV6-6	-	TRBJ2-5	few	TGTGCCAGCAGTTACTCTGGGTTAGAGACCCAGTACTTC	CASSYSGLETQYF
13	TRBV3-1	-	TRBJ1-5	many	TGTGCCAGCAGCCAAGATTTAGGCCAGCCCCAGCATTTT	CASSQDLGQPQHF
14	TRBV5-1	-	TRBJ2-4	-	TGCGCCAGCAGCATCGCACCAGCGGAGAACATTCAGTACTTC	CASSIAPAENIQYF
13	TRBV11-2	-	TRBJ1-3	few	TGTGCCAGCAGCTTCCAAGGCGGAAACACCATATATTTT	CASSFQGGNTIYF
14	TRBV12-3/TRBV12-4	-	TRBJ1-2	-	TGTGCCAGCAGTTTGCCCCCAGGGTCGTATGGCTACACCTTC	CASSLPPGSYGYTF